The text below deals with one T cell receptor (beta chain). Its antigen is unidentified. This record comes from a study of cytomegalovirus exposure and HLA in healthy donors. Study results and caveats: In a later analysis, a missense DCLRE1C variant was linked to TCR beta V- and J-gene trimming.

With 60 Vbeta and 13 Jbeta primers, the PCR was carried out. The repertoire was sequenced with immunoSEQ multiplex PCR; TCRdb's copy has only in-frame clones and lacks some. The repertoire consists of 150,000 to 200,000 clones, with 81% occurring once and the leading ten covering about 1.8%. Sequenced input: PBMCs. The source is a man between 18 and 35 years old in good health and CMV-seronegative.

The CDR3 protein is CASSPYIGNTIYF. The CDR3 coding sequence is TGCGCCAGCAGCCCGTATATTGGAAACACCATATATTTT. V and J are TRBV4-3 and TRBJ1-3; no clear D. The CDR3 contains 13 residues. V was clipped by 4 bases and J by 3 bases, with 7 bases between them. The germline gives CDR1 LGHNA, CDR2 YSLEER.